This record concerns one T cell receptor (beta chain) sequence. Its antigen is not identified. This sample was included in a study of shared clonotypes between healthy human individuals. Study-level points and caveats: Large sequencing depth failed to make sorted-subset sequencing complete, rarefaction showed.

CDR3 length equals 17 residues. The V gene's germline CDR1 is SQVTM and CDR2 ANQGSEA. V was pared by 1 base and J by 2 bases, with 10 bases of the junction left unmatched. TCRdb keeps only in-frame clones here, not all; method: immunoSEQ multiplex PCR. The data contain some 1.4 million clones, over 95% of them seen just once; the ten biggest clones take up approximately 1.1%. The source is a young man in good health. The sequencing sample was made of naive CD4+ T cells sorted from blood. Indicated subset: CD45RA+ positively selected. The rearrangement joins TRBV29-1 to TRBJ2-5; TRBD1 matches 10 bases. For the CDR3, the DNA is TGCAGCGTTGAAGTTATCGACAGGGGGCGTAGGCAAGAGACCCAGTACTTC. Protein: CSVEVIDRGRRQETQYF.